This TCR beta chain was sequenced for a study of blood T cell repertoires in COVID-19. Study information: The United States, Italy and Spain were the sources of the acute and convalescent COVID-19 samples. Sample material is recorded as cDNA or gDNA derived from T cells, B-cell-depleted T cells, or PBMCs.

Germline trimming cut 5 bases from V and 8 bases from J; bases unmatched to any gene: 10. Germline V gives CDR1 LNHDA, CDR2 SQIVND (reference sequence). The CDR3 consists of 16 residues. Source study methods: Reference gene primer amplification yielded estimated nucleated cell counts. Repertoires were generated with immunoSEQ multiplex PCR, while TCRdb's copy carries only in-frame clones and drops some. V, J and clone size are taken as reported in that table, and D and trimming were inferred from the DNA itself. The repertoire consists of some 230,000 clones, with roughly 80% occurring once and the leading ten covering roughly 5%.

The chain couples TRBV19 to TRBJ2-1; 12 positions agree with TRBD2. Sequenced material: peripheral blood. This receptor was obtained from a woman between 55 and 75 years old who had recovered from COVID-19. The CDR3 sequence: CASSQTLTSGGDEQFF. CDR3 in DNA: TGTGCCAGTAGTCAGACATTGACTAGCGGGGGTGATGAGCAGTTCTTC.